Listed below are T cell receptor beta chains from one sample, sequenced in a study of blood T cell repertoires in COVID-19. TCRdb's table, derived via immunoSEQ multiplex PCR, lists solely in-frame clones and lacks some. The sample includes 250,000 or so clones, 65% to 85% of them seen just once. Sequenced: PBMCs or T cells enriched from blood (not recorded which). These receptor sequences come from a man in his fifties who had recovered from COVID-19. Both conserved end residues are part of each CDR3. A D gene is named only where the DNA matches it firmly. Only part of the rows carry a size: once, few, many, or a class if the clone is expanded.

TRBJ1-1	TRBV7-3	NA	NA	CASSSRRETEAFF	TGTGCCAGCAGCTCGCGGAGGGAGACTGAAGCTTTCTTT
TRBJ1-1	TRBV9	NA	NA	CASSVEVRGEAFF	TGTGCCAGCAGCGTAGAAGTTAGGGGCGAAGCTTTCTTT
TRBJ2-7	TRBV5-1	NA	TRBD2	CASSALGAGGSEQYF	TGCGCCAGCAGCGCCCTGGGAGCGGGGGGAAGCGAGCAGTACTTC
TRBJ1-1	TRBV19	NA	NA	CASSGRMNTEAFF	TGTGCCAGTAGCGGCAGGATGAACACTGAAGCTTTCTTT
TRBJ2-1	TRBV18	NA	TRBD2	CASSPKRGANEQFF	TGTGCCAGCTCACCAAAGCGGGGGGCAAATGAGCAGTTCTTC
TRBJ2-7	TRBV10-3	NA	NA	CAIRDSSYEQYF	TGTGCCATCAGGGACAGTTCCTACGAGCAGTACTTC
TRBJ2-7	TRBV15	once	TRBD2	CATSRDRAGSYEQYF	TGTGCCACCAGCAGAGATCGAGCGGGATCCTACGAGCAGTACTTC
TRBJ1-5	TRBV27	NA	NA	CASSLRGAKGNQPQHF	TGTGCCAGCAGTTTACGGGGGGCAAAGGGCAATCAGCCCCAGCATTTT
TRBJ2-1	TRBV2	once	NA	CASSGSGGLSYNEQFF	TGTGCCAGCAGTGGGAGTGGGGGACTCTCCTACAATGAGCAGTTCTTC
TRBJ1-2	TRBV12-5	NA	NA	CASGPLGGYGYTF	TGTGCTAGTGGTCCACTGGGGGGGTATGGCTACACCTTC
TRBJ2-1	TRBV11-3	NA	NA	CASSAAGTRYNEQFF	TGTGCCAGCAGCGCCGCCGGGACAAGATACAATGAGCAGTTCTTC
TRBJ2-3	TRBV3-1/TRBV3-2	NA	TRBD2	CASSPLRRTSGDTQYF	TGTGCCAGCAGCCCTCTTAGGAGGACTAGCGGGGATACGCAGTATTTT
TRBJ2-7	TRBV7-6	NA	TRBD2	CASSSPSGGAGEQYF	TGTGCCAGCAGCTCTCCTAGCGGGGGGGCTGGTGAGCAGTACTTC
TRBJ1-6	TRBV2	few	NA	CASRDRVSNSPLHF	TGTGCCAGCAGAGACCGGGTCTCTAATTCACCCCTCCACTTT
TRBJ2-3	TRBV7-7	NA	NA	CASSRSSPTDTQYF	TGTGCTAGCAGCCGGTCCTCCCCCACAGATACGCAGTATTTT
TRBJ1-2	TRBV7-9	NA	NA	CASSGAGAAEGYTF	TGTGCCAGCAGCGGAGCGGGGGCGGCAGAGGGCTACACCTTC
TRBJ2-3	TRBV6-5	NA	NA	CASSYSSGETDTQYF	TGTGCCAGCAGTTATTCCTCCGGGGAGACAGATACGCAGTATTTT
TRBJ1-5	TRBV28	NA	NA	CASSLDGGGNQPQHF	TGTGCCAGCAGTTTAGATGGGGGCGGCAATCAGCCCCAGCATTTT
TRBJ2-5	TRBV18	NA	NA	CASSPGLQETQYF	TGTGCCAGCTCACCAGGACTTCAAGAGACCCAGTACTTC
TRBJ2-1	TRBV28	NA	TRBD2	CASSPGLAYNEQFF	TGTGCCAGCAGTCCGGGACTAGCTTACAATGAGCAGTTCTTC
TRBJ2-5	TRBV28	NA	NA	CASSPSGVWETQYF	TGTGCCAGCAGCCCCTCAGGGGTGTGGGAGACCCAGTACTTC
TRBJ2-3	TRBV4-1	NA	NA	CASSQGETGEVQNTQYF	TGCGCCAGCAGCCAAGGGGAGACGGGGGAAGTACAAAATACGCAGTATTTT
TRBJ2-1	TRBV27	NA	NA	CASSLFRFRDEQFF	TGTGCCAGCAGTTTGTTTAGATTTCGTGATGAGCAGTTCTTC
TRBJ1-4	TRBV18	NA	NA	CASSPIGNGLEKLFF	TGTGCCAGCTCACCAATTGGAAATGGGCTTGAAAAACTGTTTTTT
TRBJ2-2	TRBV21-1	NA	NA	CASSNRTSGDQGTGELFF	TGTGCCAGCAGCAACCGGACTAGCGGAGACCAGGGCACCGGGGAGCTGTTTTTT
TRBJ1-5	TRBV6-5	NA	TRBD1	CASSYSGTGEQPQHF	TGTGCCAGCAGTTACTCCGGGACAGGCGAACAGCCCCAGCATTTT
TRBJ1-2	TRBV12-3/TRBV12-4	NA	TRBD1	CASSDRAGGYTF	TGTGCCAGCAGTGACAGGGCTGGTGGCTACACCTTC
TRBJ2-7	TRBV11-2	NA	TRBD2	CASSRISGPGGDEQYF	TGTGCCAGCAGTCGTATCTCGGGACCGGGGGGAGACGAGCAGTACTTC
TRBJ2-7	TRBV18	NA	NA	CASSKERNPSGEQYF	TGTGCCAGCTCAAAAGAGAGGAATCCCAGCGGCGAGCAGTACTTC
TRBJ2-3	TRBV18	NA	TRBD1	CASSTGRGLGDTQYF	TGTGCCAGCTCAACCGGCAGGGGGCTTGGAGATACGCAGTATTTT
TRBJ1-5	TRBV10-3	NA	NA	CAISPSDTNNQPQHF	TGTGCCATCAGTCCTTCAGACACGAACAATCAGCCCCAGCATTTT
TRBJ1-2	TRBV5-1	NA	NA	CASSPGWAPRVESYTF	TGCGCCAGCAGCCCTGGGTGGGCGCCACGAGTCGAGAGCTACACCTTC
TRBJ2-5	TRBV7-6	NA	NA	CASSLQLGGRKETQYF	TGTGCCAGCAGCTTACAGCTCGGAGGGAGGAAAGAGACCCAGTACTTC
TRBJ2-7	TRBV9	NA	NA	CASSVRLGPYEQYF	TGTGCCAGCAGCGTACGACTAGGCCCCTACGAGCAGTACTTC
TRBJ1-2	TRBV5-1	NA	NA	CASSYDRSRGGYTF	TGCGCCAGCAGTTACGACCGTTCCAGGGGAGGCTACACCTTC
TRBJ2-2	TRBV5-1	NA	NA	CASSLKGGQGELFF	TGCGCCAGCAGCTTGAAGGGGGGACAGGGGGAGCTGTTTTTT
TRBJ2-1	TRBV3-1/TRBV3-2	NA	TRBD2	CASSQGLGLAGGNEQFF	TGTGCCAGCAGCCAAGGGTTGGGTCTAGCGGGGGGGAATGAGCAGTTCTTC
TRBJ2-5	TRBV9	NA	TRBD1	CASSGGQGNQETQYF	TGTGCCAGCAGCGGAGGACAGGGTAATCAAGAGACCCAGTACTTC
TRBJ1-1	TRBV7-9	NA	NA	CASSPLGGVNTEAFF	TGTGCCAGCAGCCCCCTGGGAGGGGTGAACACTGAAGCTTTCTTT
TRBJ2-1	TRBV6-2/TRBV6-3	once	TRBD2	CASSYSGLAEYNEQFF	TGTGCCAGCAGTTACTCGGGACTAGCGGAATACAATGAGCAGTTCTTC
TRBJ2-5	TRBV10-1	NA	NA	CASARGVRETQYF	TGCGCCAGCGCCCGAGGAGTGCGGGAGACCCAGTACTTC
TRBJ2-5	TRBV2	few	NA	CASRNGRSGRKETQYF	TGTGCCAGCAGAAACGGCCGCAGCGGTCGTAAAGAGACCCAGTACTTC
TRBJ2-2	TRBV5-1	NA	NA	CASRVQGGNTGELFF	TGCGCCAGCAGAGTCCAGGGGGGAAACACCGGGGAGCTGTTTTTT
TRBJ2-2	TRBV2	NA	NA	CASRDAGRRTGELFF	TGTGCCAGCAGGGACGCCGGGAGACGTACCGGGGAGCTGTTTTTT
TRBJ1-5	TRBV5-1	NA	NA	CASSPGTPSNQPQHF	TGCGCCAGCTCCCCAGGGACTCCTAGCAATCAGCCCCAGCATTTT
TRBJ1-2	TRBV9	NA	NA	CASSRRTKHGYTF	TGTGCCAGCAGCCGTAGGACAAAACATGGCTACACCTTC
TRBJ2-2	TRBV5-1	few	NA	CASSFRMETGELFF	TGCGCCAGCAGCTTTAGAATGGAGACCGGGGAGCTGTTTTTT
TRBJ1-3	TRBV6-1	NA	NA	CASSEAGGSGNTIYF	TGTGCCAGCAGTGAAGCGGGGGGCTCTGGAAACACCATATATTTT
TRBJ2-3	TRBV14	NA	TRBD2	CASSHRGVVTDTQYF	TGTGCCAGCAGCCACCGGGGGGTTGTAACAGATACGCAGTATTTT
TRBJ1-2	TRBV6-5	once	TRBD1	CASRTGGVGYTF	TGTGCCAGCAGGACAGGGGGCGTGGGCTACACCTTC
TRBJ2-7	TRBV7-2	NA	NA	CASSLAWGRAYEQYF	TGTGCCAGCAGCTTAGCCTGGGGCAGAGCCTACGAGCAGTACTTC
TRBJ2-6	TRBV2	NA	NA	CASSSISGANVLTF	TGTGCCAGCAGCAGTATCTCCGGGGCCAACGTCCTGACTTTC
TRBJ1-4	TRBV5-4	once	NA	CASSIPNTEKLFF	TGTGCCAGCAGCATCCCAAACACGGAAAAACTGTTTTTT